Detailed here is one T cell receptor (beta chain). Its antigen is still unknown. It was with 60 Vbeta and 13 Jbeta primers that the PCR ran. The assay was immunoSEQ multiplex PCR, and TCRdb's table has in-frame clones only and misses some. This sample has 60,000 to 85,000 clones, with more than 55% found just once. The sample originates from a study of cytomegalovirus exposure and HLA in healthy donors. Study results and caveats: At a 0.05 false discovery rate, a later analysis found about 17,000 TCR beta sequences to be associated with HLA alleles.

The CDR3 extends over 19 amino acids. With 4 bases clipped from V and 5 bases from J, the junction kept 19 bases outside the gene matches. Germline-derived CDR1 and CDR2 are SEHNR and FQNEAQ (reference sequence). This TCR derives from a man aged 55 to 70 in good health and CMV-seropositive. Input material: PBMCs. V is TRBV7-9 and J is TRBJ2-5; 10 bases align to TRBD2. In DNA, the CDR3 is TGTGCCAGCAGCTCGGTACCTCTTTCCAGCGGGGGGGCCGGGGAGACCCAGTACTTC. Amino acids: CASSSVPLSSGGAGETQYF.